This section outlines one T cell receptor (beta chain) sequence together with its context. Its antigen is not identified. The source of the sample is a study of cytomegalovirus exposure and HLA in healthy donors. Study context: One earlier analysis, a look at roughly 170 million T cells, found 117 million unique TCR beta sequences.

Primers included in the PCR were 60 Vbeta and 13 Jbeta primers. Profiled with immunoSEQ multiplex PCR; TCRdb holds only in-frame clones, not every one. The data show 7,000 or so clones, 51% seen once. Study outcomes and limitations: HLA alleles showed associations with some 17,000 TCR beta sequences in a later analysis, at a 0.05 false discovery rate. Later on, a genetic analysis was performed. It linked a missense variant in DCLRE1C with V- and J-gene trimming of TCR beta. A highly shared variant cluster was judged a likely technical artifact.

Trimming pared 3 bases from V and 6 bases from J, leaving 11 bases between. This CDR3 contains 14 residues. Looked up from germline, CDR1 is SGHTA and CDR2 is FQGNSA. Sequencing was performed on PBMCs. The chain employs TRBV7-2 and TRBJ2-2; D gene unclear. This sequence originates from a man aged 25 to 45 in good health and CMV-seropositive. The CDR3 sequence is CASSFPTLSGELFF. Written as DNA, the CDR3 is TGTGCCAGCAGCTTCCCCACTTTGTCCGGGGAGCTGTTTTTT. Complete variable domain (other parts from reference TRBV7-2 and TRBJ2-2): GAGVSQSPSNKVTEKGKDVELRCDPISGHTALYWYRQSLGQGLEFLIYFQGNSAPDKSGLPSDRFSAERTGGSVSTLTIQRTQQEDSAVYLCASSFPTLSGELFFGEGSRLTVL.